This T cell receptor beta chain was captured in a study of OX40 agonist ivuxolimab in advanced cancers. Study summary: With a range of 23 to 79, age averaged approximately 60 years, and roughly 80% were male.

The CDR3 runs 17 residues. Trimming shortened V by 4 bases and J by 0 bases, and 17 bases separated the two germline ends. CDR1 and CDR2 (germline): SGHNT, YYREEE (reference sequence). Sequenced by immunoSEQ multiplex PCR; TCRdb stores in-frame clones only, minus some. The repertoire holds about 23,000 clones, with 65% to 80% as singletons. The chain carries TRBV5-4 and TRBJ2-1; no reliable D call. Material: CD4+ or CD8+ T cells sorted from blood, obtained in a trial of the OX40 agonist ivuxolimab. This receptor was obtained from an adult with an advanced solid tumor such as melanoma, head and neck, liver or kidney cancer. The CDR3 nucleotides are TGTGCCAGCAGCCCCAAAAGGGCACAGAGCTCCTACAATGAGCAGTTCTTC. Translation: CASSPKRAQSSYNEQFF.